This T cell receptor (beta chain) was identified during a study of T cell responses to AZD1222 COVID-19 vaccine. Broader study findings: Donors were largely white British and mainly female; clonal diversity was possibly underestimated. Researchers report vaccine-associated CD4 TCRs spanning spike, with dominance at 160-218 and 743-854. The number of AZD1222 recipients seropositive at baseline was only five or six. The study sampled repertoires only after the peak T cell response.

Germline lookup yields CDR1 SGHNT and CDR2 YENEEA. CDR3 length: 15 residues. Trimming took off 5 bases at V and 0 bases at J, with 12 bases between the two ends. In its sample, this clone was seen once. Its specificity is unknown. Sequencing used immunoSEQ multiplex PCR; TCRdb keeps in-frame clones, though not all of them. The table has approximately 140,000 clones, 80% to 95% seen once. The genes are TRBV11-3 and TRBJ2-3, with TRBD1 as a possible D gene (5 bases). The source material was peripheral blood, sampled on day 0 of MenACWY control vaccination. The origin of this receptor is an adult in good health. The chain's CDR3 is CASSPDSHSTDTQYF. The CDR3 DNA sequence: TGTGCCAGCAGCCCAGACAGCCACAGCACAGATACGCAGTATTTT.